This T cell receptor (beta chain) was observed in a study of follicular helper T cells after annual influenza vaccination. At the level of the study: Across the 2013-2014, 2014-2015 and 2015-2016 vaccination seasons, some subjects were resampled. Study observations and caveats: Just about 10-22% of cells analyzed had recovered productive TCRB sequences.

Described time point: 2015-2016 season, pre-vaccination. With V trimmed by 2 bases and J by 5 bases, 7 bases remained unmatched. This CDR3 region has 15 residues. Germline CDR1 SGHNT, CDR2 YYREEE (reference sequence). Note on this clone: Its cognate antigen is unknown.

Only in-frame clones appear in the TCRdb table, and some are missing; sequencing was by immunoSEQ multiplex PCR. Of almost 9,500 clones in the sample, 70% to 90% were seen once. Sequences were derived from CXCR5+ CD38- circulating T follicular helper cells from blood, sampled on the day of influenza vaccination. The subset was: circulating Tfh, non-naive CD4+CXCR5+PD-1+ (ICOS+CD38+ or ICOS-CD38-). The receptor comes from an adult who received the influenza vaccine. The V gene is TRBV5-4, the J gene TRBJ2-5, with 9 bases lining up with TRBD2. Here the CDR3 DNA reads TGTGCCAGCAGCTTAAAGAGCGGGGGGAGGGAGACCCAGTACTTC. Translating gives CASSLKSGGRETQYF.